What follows is one T cell receptor beta chain and its context. The antigen remains unidentified. Germline CDR1 GTSNPN, CDR2 SVGIG (reference sequence). CDR3 length: 14 residues. V dropped 0 bases and J dropped 7 bases, with 13 bases sitting between them. This sample stems from a study of cytomegalovirus exposure and HLA in healthy donors. Study-level points and caveats: Analyzed later, association rates of TCRs varied across HLA loci, with DRB1 most and HLA-C fewest.

The study ran its PCR with 60 Vbeta and 13 Jbeta primers. Repertoires were generated with immunoSEQ multiplex PCR, while TCRdb's copy carries only in-frame clones and drops some. The table shows about 130,000 clones, with approximately 77% occurring only once. The sequenced sample consisted of PBMCs. This receptor was obtained from a young man in good health and CMV-seronegative. This rearrangement joins TRBV30 to TRBJ1-5; D is perhaps TRBD1 (5 bases). In DNA form, the CDR3 reads TGTGCCTGGAGTGTACCGGGCGGGACCCAGCCCCAGCATTTT. This gives the protein CAWSVPGGTQPQHF.